The clone carrying this T cell receptor beta chain has just one count. In germline, CDR1 is SGDLS, CDR2 YYNGEE. CDR3 length equals 15 residues. Trimming shortened V by 0 bases and J by 6 bases, and 13 bases separated the two germline ends. The data originate from a study of blood T cell repertoires in COVID-19. Assay: immunoSEQ multiplex PCR; the TCRdb copy retains only in-frame clones and omits some. Among 160,000 or so clones listed, 87% were seen once. The sequence came from a human donor with acute COVID-19. The donor label of this sample is uncertain. Sequencing input: PBMCs or T cells enriched from blood (not recorded which). The chain is built from TRBV9 and TRBJ2-1; weak D call: TRBD2 (6 bases). CDR3 protein: CASSVAGGEGNEQFF. DNA of the CDR3: TGTGCCAGCAGCGTAGCCGGGGGTGAGGGCAATGAGCAGTTCTTC.